This T cell receptor (beta chain) was sequenced in a study of identical twins. Per germline, CDR1 MNHEY and CDR2 SMNVEV (reference sequence). V was clipped by 0 bases and J by 9 bases; unmatched bases: 10. The CDR3 runs to 16 residues. TCRdb re-analysed the 5' RACE reads in MiXCR, keeping a single row per CDR3 protein. The table lists approximately 140,000 distinct CDR3 sequences, under 4.5% of them singletons. This clonotype appeared many times. V and J are TRBV27 and TRBJ2-2; 7 nucleotides match TRBD1. The sample taken for sequencing was memory T cells sorted from blood. The source is a man in his late teens or twenties in good health. The CDR3 DNA reads as TGTGCCAGCAGTTTATCGGACAGGTCAAAGGGCCGGGAGCTGTTTTTT. Translated, it gives CASSLSDRSKGRELFF.